These 19 T cell receptor beta chains originate from one sample sequenced in a study of shared clonotypes between healthy human individuals. Naivety among CD8 cells was defined by CD45RO negativity and positive CCR7 selection, thereby excluding terminally differentiated effector memory CD45RA+ cells. Sequencing used immunoSEQ multiplex PCR; TCRdb keeps in-frame clones, though not all of them. The sample holds about 2 million clones, roughly 95% seen once. The sequenced sample was naive CD8+ T cells sorted from blood. The receptors shown here come from a man between 18 and 29 years old in good health.

The V and J genes are TRBV27 and TRBJ1-2; weak D call: TRBD1 (6 bases). Trimming took off 8 bases at V and 4 bases at J, with 20 bases between the two ends. The CDR3 totals 15 residues. The germline gives CDR1 MNHEY, CDR2 SMNVEV (reference sequence). The CDR3 protein is CASADPTGEIYGYTF. CDR3 nucleotides: TGTGCCAGCGCTGACCCGACAGGAGAAATCTATGGCTACACCTTC.

The chain carries TRBV23-1 and TRBJ2-7; 7 nucleotides align to TRBD1. TRBV23-1 is known as an ORF, though its function is uncertain. The CDR3 runs 15 residues. The trim removed 5 bases at V and 3 bases at J, leaving 10 bases unmatched. The CDR3, as DNA: TGCGCCAGCAGTGAATATGGGACAGACCTCTACGAGCAGTACTTC. This gives the protein CASSEYGTDLYEQYF.

This chain uses TRBV5-1 with TRBJ2-7, with 9 bases matching TRBD2. From germline, CDR1 is SGHRS and CDR2 YFSETQ. The CDR3 totals 17 residues. V was pared by 3 bases and J by 4 bases, with 14 bases of the junction left unmatched. The CDR3 loop reads CASSSPGNSGRAYEQYF. Here the CDR3 DNA reads TGCGCCAGCAGCTCCCCGGGAAATAGCGGGAGAGCTTACGAGCAGTACTTC.

CDR3 DNA: TGTGCCAGCGGAGGCGGGACTAGCTTCACAGATACGCAGTATTTT. Translation: CASGGGTSFTDTQYF. The chain uses TRBV9 and TRBJ2-3; 9 nucleotides line up with TRBD2. The length of the CDR3 is 15 residues. V lost 7 bases to trimming and J lost 2 bases; unmatched junction nucleotides: 8. The germline V gene has CDR1 SGDLS and CDR2 YYNGEE.

This chain joins TRBV15 and TRBJ1-5; D is unclear. Germline values: CDR1 LNHNV, CDR2 YYDKDF (reference sequence). The CDR3 length is 12 residues. Trimming left V 6 bases short and J 4 bases short, with 7 bases between. The CDR3 nucleotides are TGTGCCACCAGGAGCGGGAATCAGCCCCAGCATTTT. This codes for CATRSGNQPQHF.

The rearrangement uses TRBV6-5 and TRBJ2-4, with D maybe TRBD2 (5 bases). Germline loops: CDR1 MNHEY, CDR2 SVGAGI. This CDR3 has 16 residues. The V gene lost 2 bases and the J gene lost 6 bases, with 17 bases spanning the gap. The CDR3 nucleotides read TGTGCCAGCAGTTACCGAACTAGTGGGAGCCGAAACATTCAGTACTTC. Encoded protein: CASSYRTSGSRNIQYF.

The rearrangement links TRBV6-5 to TRBJ2-3; possible D gene TRBD2, 6 bases. V was trimmed by 0 bases and J by 2 bases, leaving 12 bases between them. Per germline, CDR1 MNHEY and CDR2 SVGAGI. The CDR3 spans 16 residues. The CDR3 region is CASSYSTGDPTDTQYF. As DNA, the CDR3 is TGTGCCAGCAGTTACTCAACGGGGGATCCCACAGATACGCAGTATTTT.

This chain uses TRBV5-1 with TRBJ2-7, with 10 bases fitting TRBD1. Germline V lookup: CDR1 SGHRS, CDR2 YFSETQ. This CDR3 spans 15 amino acids. V dropped 0 bases and J dropped 5; count of bases not matched to a gene: 5. The CDR3 spells CASSLEGTGVDEQYF. Here the CDR3 DNA reads TGCGCCAGCAGCTTGGAAGGGACAGGGGTCGACGAGCAGTACTTC.

This clone was seen once. The chain uses TRBV7-9 and TRBJ2-2; no clear D gene. Germline values: CDR1 SEHNR, CDR2 FQNEAQ (reference sequence). This CDR3 is built from 13 residues. Trimming shortened V by 6 bases and J by 1 base, and 6 bases separated the two germline ends. CDR3 sequence (DNA): TGTGCCAGCAGTAAAGAGAACACCGGGGAGCTGTTTTTT. It encodes CASSKENTGELFF.

The table lists this clone with a count of one. The J gene is TRBJ1-1, the V gene TRBV9; D possibly corresponds to TRBD1 (6 bases). The CDR3 runs to 14 residues. The V gene lost 4 bases and the J gene lost 6 bases, with 16 bases spanning the gap. Germline CDR1 is SGDLS and CDR2 is YYNGEE. DNA of the CDR3: TGTGCCAGCAGCTCCGCGGTAGGGGGTCCTGAAGCTTTCTTT. Residues: CASSSAVGGPEAFF.

V gene TRBV5-4 combines with J gene TRBJ2-5; D is perhaps TRBD1 (6 bases). The J call is in doubt because the DNA end fits TRBJ2-7 better. CDR3 length equals 17 residues. Germline loops: CDR1 SGHNT, CDR2 YYREEE (reference sequence). The CDR3 loop reads CASSSLAVGGLVPEQYF. In nucleotides, the CDR3 is TGTGCCAGCAGCTCCCTCGCGGTTGGGGGCTTAGTCCCCGAGCAGTACTTC.

This clone came up once. V and J are TRBV27 and TRBJ2-1, with 10 bases matching TRBD2. The germline gives CDR1 MNHEY, CDR2 SMNVEV (reference sequence). After removal of 3 bases from V and 5 bases from J, the junction contained 13 bases not matched to a gene. The CDR3 length is 18 residues. DNA of the CDR3: TGTGCCAGCAGTTTTGGAGCGGGAGGGCCCTCGCTGGACAATGAGCAGTTCTTC. Translated: CASSFGAGGPSLDNEQFF.

The J gene is TRBJ2-7, the V gene TRBV6-5, with a weak D call TRBD1 (6 bases). This CDR3 region has 14 residues. V was pared by 2 bases and J by 3 bases, with 11 bases between. Germline V gives CDR1 MNHEY, CDR2 SVGAGI. CDR3 nucleotide sequence: TGTGCCAGCAGTTACACAGGGCAGGACTACGAGCAGTACTTC. This translates into CASSYTGQDYEQYF.

CDR3 nucleotide sequence: TGTGCCAGTAGTGTTGACAGGCTAGAGACCCAGTACTTC. This encodes CASSVDRLETQYF. V usage is TRBV19 and J usage is TRBJ2-5, with a weak D call TRBD1 (6 bases). V lost 5 bases and J lost 4, with 11 bases in between. This CDR3 spans 13 amino acids. The germline CDR1 and CDR2 sequences are LNHDA and SQIVND (reference sequence). Full variable domain (rest looked up from reference TRBV19 and TRBJ2-5): DGGITQSPKYLFRKEGQNVTLSCEQNLNHDAMYWYRQDPGQGLRLIYYSQIVNDFQKGDIAEGYSVSREKKESFPLTVTSAQKNPTAFYLCASSVDRLETQYFGPGTRLLVL.

The chain couples TRBV11-2 to TRBJ2-7, with 10 bases lining up with TRBD1. Per germline, CDR1 SGHAT and CDR2 FQNNGV. The CDR3 runs to 17 residues. V was pared by 1 base and J by 0 bases, with 6 bases of the junction left unmatched. As DNA, the CDR3 is TGTGCCAGCAGCTTAGGGACAGGGGGGATGGCCTCCTACGAGCAGTACTTC. Amino acids: CASSLGTGGMASYEQYF.

The chain links TRBV23-1 to TRBJ1-2; D remains unclear. TRBV23-1 is filed as an ORF, its function uncertain. With 11 bases removed from V and 5 bases from J, the gap between germline ends came to 24 bases. CDR3 length equals 15 residues. In DNA, the CDR3 is TGCGCCTCCACCCGGAACGCCGGAAGATTTTATGGCTACACCTTC. It translates to CASTRNAGRFYGYTF.

The chain has TRBV5-6 and TRBJ1-4; 8 bases agree with TRBD1. Losses at the gene ends were 3 bases for V and 1 base for J; bases not matched to a gene: 5. Per germline, CDR1 SGHDT and CDR2 YYEEEE. The CDR3 is made up of 16 amino acids. The chain's CDR3 is CASSYGQGGTNEKLFF. The CDR3 region has the DNA TGTGCCAGCAGCTACGGACAGGGAGGAACTAATGAAAAACTGTTTTTT.

The chain couples TRBV30 to TRBJ2-3; TRBD1 is a possible D gene (5 bases). Germline CDR1 is GTSNPN and CDR2 is SVGIG (reference sequence). The CDR3 runs 13 residues. Trimming cost V 1 base and J 2 bases, with 7 bases left between them. The CDR3 protein is CAWSGGFTDTQYF. For the CDR3, the DNA is TGTGCCTGGAGTGGGGGCTTCACAGATACGCAGTATTTT.

The CDR3 sequence is CASSLDGDRGVNQPQHF. CDR3 sequence (DNA): TGTGCCAGCAGCTTAGATGGGGACAGGGGCGTCAATCAGCCCCAGCATTTT. This chain joins TRBV7-8 and TRBJ1-5, with TRBD1 identical over 10 bases. Germline-derived CDR1 and CDR2 are SGHVS and FQNEAQ. Trimming cost V 1 base and J 3 bases; bases outside gene matches: 6. The length of the CDR3 is 17 residues.